This TCR beta chain was recovered during a study of blood T cell repertoires in COVID-19. TCRdb's copy holds only in-frame clones and misses some; the assay was immunoSEQ multiplex PCR. Among about 250,000 clones listed, 75% to 90% were seen once. Only one count was recorded for this clone. The sample taken for sequencing was PBMCs or T cells enriched from blood (not recorded which). The origin of this receptor is a woman aged 40 to 50 who had been exposed to COVID-19.

Here the CDR3 reads CASSVHLRGGGYGYTF. For the CDR3, the DNA is TGTGCCAGCAGCGTCCACCTACGGGGGGGCGGGTATGGCTACACCTTC. The rearrangement uses TRBV5-4 and TRBJ1-2; D is possibly TRBD1 (6 bases). V dropped 4 bases and J dropped 5 bases, with 21 bases sitting between them. Germline V gene data show CDR1 as SGHNT and CDR2 as YYREEE (reference sequence). The CDR3 runs 16 residues.